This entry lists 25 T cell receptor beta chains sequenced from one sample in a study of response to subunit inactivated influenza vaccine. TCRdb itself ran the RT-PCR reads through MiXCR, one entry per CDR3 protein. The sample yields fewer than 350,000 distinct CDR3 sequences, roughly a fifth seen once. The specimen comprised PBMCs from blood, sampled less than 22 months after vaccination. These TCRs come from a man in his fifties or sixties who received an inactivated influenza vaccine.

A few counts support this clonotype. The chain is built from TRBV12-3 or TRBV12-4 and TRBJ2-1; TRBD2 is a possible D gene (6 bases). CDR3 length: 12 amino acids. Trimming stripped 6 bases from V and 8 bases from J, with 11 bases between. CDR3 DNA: TGTGCCAGCAGACAAGGGAGGCATGAGCAGTTCTTC. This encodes CASRQGRHEQFF.

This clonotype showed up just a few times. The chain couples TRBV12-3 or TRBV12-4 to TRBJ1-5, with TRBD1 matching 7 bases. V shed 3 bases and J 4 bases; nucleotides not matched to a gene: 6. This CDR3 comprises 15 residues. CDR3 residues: CASSLRTGVNQPQHF. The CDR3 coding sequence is TGTGCCAGCAGTTTGAGGACAGGCGTAAATCAGCCCCAGCATTTT.

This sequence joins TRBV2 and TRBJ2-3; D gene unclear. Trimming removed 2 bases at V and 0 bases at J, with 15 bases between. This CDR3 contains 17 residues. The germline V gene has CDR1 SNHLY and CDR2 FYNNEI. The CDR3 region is CASSESRSWSSTDTQYF. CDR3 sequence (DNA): TGTGCCAGCAGTGAATCAAGGAGCTGGAGTAGCACAGATACGCAGTATTTT.

CDR3 nucleotides: TGTGCCAGCAGTAAAGGGACCGGTAGGGAAAACATTCAGTACTTC. Translating gives CASSKGTGRENIQYF. The V gene is TRBV2, the J gene TRBJ2-4; D could derive from TRBD1 or TRBD2 (5 bases each). V was trimmed by 5 bases and J by 5 bases, leaving 16 bases between them. The CDR3 length is 15 residues. Looked up from germline, CDR1 is SNHLY and CDR2 is FYNNEI.

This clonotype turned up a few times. CDR3 amino acids: CATSRVRGSYGYTF. CDR3 nucleotides: TGTGCCACCAGCAGAGTTCGGGGTTCCTATGGCTACACCTTC. The rearrangement links TRBV15 to TRBJ1-2; unclear D gene. The CDR3 spans 14 residues. The germline V and J ends were trimmed by 1 base and 4 bases, with 10 bases remaining between them. Per germline, CDR1 LNHNV and CDR2 YYDKDF (reference sequence).

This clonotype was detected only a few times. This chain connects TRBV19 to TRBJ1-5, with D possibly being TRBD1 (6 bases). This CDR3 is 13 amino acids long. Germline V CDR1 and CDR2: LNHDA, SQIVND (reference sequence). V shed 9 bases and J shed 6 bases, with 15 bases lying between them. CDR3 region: CASREQGTQPQHF. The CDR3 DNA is TGTGCCAGCCGGGAACAGGGAACTCAGCCCCAGCATTTT.

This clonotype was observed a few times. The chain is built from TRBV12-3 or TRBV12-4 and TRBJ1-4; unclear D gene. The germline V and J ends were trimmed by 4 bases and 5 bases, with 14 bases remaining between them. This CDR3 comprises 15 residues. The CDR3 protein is CASSSGRNINEKLFF. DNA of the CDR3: TGTGCCAGCAGTTCCGGACGGAATATCAATGAAAAACTGTTTTTT.

CDR3 in amino acids: CASSMRTGTNTEAFF. CDR3 sequence (DNA): TGTGCCAGCAGCATGAGGACAGGGACGAACACTGAAGCTTTCTTT. V gene TRBV7-2 combines with J gene TRBJ1-1, with 8 bases fitting TRBD1. Germline trimming cut 5 bases from V and 1 base from J; bases unmatched to any gene: 6. The CDR3 runs 15 residues. The germline V gene has CDR1 SGHTA and CDR2 FQGNSA.

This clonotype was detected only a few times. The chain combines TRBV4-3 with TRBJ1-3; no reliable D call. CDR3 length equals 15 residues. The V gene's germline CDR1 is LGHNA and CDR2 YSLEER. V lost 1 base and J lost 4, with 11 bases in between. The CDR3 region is CASSQGPGTGNTIYF. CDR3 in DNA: TGCGCCAGCAGCCAAGGTCCGGGAACGGGAAACACCATATATTTT.

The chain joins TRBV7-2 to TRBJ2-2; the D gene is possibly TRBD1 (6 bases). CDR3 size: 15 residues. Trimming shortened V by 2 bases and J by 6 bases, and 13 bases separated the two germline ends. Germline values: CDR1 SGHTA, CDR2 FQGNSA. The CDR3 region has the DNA TGTGCCAGCAGCTTAACACCACAGGGCGCCGGGGAGCTGTTTTTT. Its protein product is CASSLTPQGAGELFF.

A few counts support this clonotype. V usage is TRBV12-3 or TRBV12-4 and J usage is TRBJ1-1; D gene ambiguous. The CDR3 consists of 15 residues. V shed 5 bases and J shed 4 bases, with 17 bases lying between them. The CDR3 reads CASSPSPGLITEAFF. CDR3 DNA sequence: TGTGCCAGCAGTCCATCGCCCGGGCTGATCACTGAAGCTTTCTTT.

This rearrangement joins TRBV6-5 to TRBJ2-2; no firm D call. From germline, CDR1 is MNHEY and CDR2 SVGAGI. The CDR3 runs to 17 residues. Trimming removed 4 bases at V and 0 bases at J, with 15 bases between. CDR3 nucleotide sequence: TGTGCCAGCAGTTTTCATCCACCCCAGACGAACACCGGGGAGCTGTTTTTT. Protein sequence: CASSFHPPQTNTGELFF.

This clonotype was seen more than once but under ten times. The CDR3 sequence is CAITGRGDTGELFF. The CDR3 DNA follows: TGTGCCATCACCGGAAGGGGAGACACCGGGGAGCTGTTTTTT. This chain links TRBV10-3 with TRBJ2-2, with D perhaps given as TRBD1 or TRBD2 (5 bases each). Germline CDR1 is ENHRY and CDR2 is SYGVKD. The CDR3 is 14 amino acids. V lost 7 bases and J 3 bases, leaving 12 bases between the germline ends.

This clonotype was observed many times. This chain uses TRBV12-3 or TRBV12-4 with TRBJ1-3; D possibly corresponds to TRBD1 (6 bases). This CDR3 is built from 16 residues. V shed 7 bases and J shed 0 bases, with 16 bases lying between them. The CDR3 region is CASTENRVSSGNTIYF. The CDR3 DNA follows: TGTGCCAGCACCGAAAACAGGGTTAGCTCTGGAAACACCATATATTTT.

As DNA, the CDR3 is TGTGCCAGCACCAACTCGAACAGGAACACTGAAGCTTTCTTT. Protein product: CASTNSNRNTEAFF. This chain joins TRBV7-9 and TRBJ1-1; D not certain. The length of the CDR3 is 14 residues. V lost 7 bases, J lost 1 base, and 13 bases lay in between. Germline lookup yields CDR1 SEHNR and CDR2 FQNEAQ (reference sequence).

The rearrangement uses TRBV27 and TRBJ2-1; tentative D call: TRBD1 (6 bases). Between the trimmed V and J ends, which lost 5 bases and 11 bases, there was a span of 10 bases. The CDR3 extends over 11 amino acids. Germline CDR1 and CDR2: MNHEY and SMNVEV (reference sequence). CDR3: CASSGGHQQFF. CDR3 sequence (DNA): TGTGCCAGCAGTGGGGGACACCAGCAGTTCTTC.

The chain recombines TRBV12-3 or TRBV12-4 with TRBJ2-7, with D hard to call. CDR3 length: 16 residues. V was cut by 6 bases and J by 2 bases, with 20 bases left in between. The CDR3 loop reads CASSPAYPSHTYEQYF. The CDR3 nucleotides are TGTGCCAGCAGCCCCGCGTATCCCTCTCACACCTACGAGCAGTACTTC.

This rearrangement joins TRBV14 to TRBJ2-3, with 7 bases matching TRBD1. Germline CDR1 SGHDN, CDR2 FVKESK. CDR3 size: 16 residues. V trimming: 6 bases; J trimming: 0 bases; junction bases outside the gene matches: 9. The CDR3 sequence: CASSHNRGVSTDTQYF. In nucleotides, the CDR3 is TGTGCCAGCAGTCACAACAGGGGAGTGAGCACAGATACGCAGTATTTT.

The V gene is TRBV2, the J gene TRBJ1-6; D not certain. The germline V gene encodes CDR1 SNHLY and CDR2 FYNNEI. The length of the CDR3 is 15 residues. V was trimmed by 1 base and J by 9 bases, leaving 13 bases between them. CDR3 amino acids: CASSEGAAPLSPLHF. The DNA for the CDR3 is TGTGCCAGCAGTGAAGGGGCAGCGCCCCTTTCACCCCTCCACTTT.

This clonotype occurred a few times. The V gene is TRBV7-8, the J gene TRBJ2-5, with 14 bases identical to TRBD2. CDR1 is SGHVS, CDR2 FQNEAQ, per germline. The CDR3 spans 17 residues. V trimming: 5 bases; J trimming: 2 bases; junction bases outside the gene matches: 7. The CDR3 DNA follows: TGTGCCAGCAGCCGAGATAGACTAGCGGGAGGGCAAGAGACCCAGTACTTC. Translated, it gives CASSRDRLAGGQETQYF.

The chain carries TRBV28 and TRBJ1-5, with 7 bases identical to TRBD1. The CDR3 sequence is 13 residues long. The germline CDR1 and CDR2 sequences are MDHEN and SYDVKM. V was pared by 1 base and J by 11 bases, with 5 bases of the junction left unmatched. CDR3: CASSLLGGLAQHF. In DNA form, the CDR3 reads TGTGCCAGCAGTTTATTAGGGGGCTTGGCCCAGCATTTT.

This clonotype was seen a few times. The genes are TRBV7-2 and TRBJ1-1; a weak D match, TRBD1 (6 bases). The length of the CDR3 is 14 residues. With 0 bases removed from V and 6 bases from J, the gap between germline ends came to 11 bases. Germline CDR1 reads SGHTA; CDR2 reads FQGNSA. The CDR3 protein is CASSLATGRPEAFF. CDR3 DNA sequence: TGTGCCAGCAGCTTAGCGACAGGCCGACCTGAAGCTTTCTTT.

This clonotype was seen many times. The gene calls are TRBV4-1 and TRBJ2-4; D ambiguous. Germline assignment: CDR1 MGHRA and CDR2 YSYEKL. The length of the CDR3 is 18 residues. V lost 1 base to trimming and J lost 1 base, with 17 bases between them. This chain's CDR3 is CASSQGELLGVAKNIQYF. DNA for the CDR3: TGCGCCAGCAGCCAAGGGGAATTGTTGGGTGTGGCCAAAAACATTCAGTACTTC.

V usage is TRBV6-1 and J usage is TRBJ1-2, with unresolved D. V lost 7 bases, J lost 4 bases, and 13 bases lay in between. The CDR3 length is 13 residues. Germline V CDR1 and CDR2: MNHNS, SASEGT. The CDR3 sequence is CASTMTHGYGYTF. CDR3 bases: TGTGCCAGCACCATGACACACGGCTATGGCTACACCTTC.

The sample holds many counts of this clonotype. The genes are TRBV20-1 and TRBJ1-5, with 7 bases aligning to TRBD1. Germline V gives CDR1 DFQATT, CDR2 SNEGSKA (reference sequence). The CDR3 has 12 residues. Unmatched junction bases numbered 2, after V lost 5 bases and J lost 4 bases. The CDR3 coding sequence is TGCAGTGCTCCACAGGGGAATCAGCCCCAGCATTTT. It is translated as CSAPQGNQPQHF.